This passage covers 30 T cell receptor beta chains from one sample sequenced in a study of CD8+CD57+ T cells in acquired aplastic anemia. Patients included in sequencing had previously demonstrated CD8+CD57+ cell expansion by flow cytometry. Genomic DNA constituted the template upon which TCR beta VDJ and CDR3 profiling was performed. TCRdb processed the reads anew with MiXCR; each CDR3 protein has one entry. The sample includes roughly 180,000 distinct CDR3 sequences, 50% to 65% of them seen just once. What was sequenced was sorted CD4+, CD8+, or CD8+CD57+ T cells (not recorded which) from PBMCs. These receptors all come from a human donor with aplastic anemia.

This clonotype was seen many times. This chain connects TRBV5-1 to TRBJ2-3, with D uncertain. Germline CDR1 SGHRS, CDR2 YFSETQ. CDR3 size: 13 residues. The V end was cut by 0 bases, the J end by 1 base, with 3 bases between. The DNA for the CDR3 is TGCGCCAGCAGCTTGGCAGGCACAGATACGCAGTATTTT. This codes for CASSLAGTDTQYF.

CDR3 residues: CASSEEMLGVNGSPLHF. CDR3 nucleotides: TGTGCCAGCAGTGAAGAAATGCTGGGGGTCAATGGTTCACCCCTCCACTTT. The V call is TRBV6-5, the J call TRBJ1-6; perhaps TRBD1 as D (5 bases). Per germline, CDR1 MNHEY and CDR2 SVGAGI. V shed 5 bases and J shed 9 bases, with 23 bases lying between them. This CDR3 is built from 17 residues.

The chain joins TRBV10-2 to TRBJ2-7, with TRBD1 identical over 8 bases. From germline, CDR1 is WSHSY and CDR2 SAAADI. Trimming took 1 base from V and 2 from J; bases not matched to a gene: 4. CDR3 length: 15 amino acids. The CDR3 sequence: CASSEYRTGTYEQYF. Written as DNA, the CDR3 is TGCGCCAGCAGTGAGTACCGGACAGGGACCTACGAGCAGTACTTC.

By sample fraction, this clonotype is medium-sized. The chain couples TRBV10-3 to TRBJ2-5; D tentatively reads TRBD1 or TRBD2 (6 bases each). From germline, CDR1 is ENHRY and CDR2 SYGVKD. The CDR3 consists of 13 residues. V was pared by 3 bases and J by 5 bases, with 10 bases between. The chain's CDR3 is CAISERGAETQYF. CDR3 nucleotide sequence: TGTGCCATCAGTGAAAGGGGGGCGGAGACCCAGTACTTC.

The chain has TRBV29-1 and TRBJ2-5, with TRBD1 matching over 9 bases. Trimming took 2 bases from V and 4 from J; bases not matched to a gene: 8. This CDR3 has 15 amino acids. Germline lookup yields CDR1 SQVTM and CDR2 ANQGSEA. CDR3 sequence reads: CSVELTGGLGETQYF. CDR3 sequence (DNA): TGCAGCGTTGAATTGACAGGGGGATTGGGAGAGACCCAGTACTTC.

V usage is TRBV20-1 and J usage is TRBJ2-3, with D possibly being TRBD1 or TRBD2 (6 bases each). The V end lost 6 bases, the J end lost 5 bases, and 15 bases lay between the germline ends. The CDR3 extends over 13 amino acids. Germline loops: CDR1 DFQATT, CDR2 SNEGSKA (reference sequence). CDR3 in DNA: TGCAGTGCCCGAGTCGGGGGCCGAGATACGCAGTATTTT. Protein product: CSARVGGRDTQYF.

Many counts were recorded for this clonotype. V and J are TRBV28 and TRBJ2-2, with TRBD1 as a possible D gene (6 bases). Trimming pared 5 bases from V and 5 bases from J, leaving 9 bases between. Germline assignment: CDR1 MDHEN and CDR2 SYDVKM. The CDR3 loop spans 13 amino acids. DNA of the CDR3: TGTGCCAGCAGTACCAGGGGAACCGGGGAGCTGTTTTTT. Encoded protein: CASSTRGTGELFF.

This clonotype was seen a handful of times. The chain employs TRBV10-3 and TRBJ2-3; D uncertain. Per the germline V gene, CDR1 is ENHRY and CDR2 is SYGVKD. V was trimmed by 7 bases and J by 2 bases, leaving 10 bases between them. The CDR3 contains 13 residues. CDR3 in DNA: TGTGCCATCACCATAGCACCCACAGATACGCAGTATTTT. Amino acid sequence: CAITIAPTDTQYF.

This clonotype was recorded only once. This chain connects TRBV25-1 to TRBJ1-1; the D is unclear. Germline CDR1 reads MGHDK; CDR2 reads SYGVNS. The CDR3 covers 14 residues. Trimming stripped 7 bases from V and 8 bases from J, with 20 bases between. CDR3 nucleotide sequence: TGTGCCAGCACCCATGGGAGGCAGCTAAACGAAGCTTTCTTT. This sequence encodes CASTHGRQLNEAFF. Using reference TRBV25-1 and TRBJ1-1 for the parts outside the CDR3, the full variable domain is EADIYQTPRYLVIGTGKKITLECSQTMGHDKMYWYQQDPGMELHLIHYSYGVNSTEKGDLSSESTVSRIRTEHFPLTLESARPSHTSQYLCASTHGRQLNEAFFGQGTRLTVV.

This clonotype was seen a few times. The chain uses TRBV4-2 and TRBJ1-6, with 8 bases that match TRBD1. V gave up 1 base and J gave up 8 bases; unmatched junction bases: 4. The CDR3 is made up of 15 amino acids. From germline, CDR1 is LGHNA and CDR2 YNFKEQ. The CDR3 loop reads CASSQGTGFDSPLHF. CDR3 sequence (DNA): TGTGCCAGCAGCCAAGGGACAGGGTTTGATTCACCCCTCCACTTT.

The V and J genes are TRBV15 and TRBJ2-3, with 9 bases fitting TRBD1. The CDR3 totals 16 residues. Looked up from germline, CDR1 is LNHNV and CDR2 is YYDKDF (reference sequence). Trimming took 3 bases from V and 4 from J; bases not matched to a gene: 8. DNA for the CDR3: TGTGCCACCAGCAGCTTGGAACAGGGGGCCGCAGATACGCAGTATTTT. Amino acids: CATSSLEQGAADTQYF.

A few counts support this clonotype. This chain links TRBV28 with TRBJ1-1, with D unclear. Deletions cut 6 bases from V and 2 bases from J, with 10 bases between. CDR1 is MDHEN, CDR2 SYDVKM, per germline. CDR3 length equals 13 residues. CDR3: CASRHYSNTEAFF. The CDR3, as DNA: TGTGCCAGCAGACACTATTCTAACACTGAAGCTTTCTTT.

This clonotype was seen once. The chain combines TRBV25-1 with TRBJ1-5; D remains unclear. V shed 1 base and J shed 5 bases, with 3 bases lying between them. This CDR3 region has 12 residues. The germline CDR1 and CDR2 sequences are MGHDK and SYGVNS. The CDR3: CASSESYQPQHF. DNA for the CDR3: TGTGCCAGCAGTGAATCCTATCAGCCCCAGCATTTT.

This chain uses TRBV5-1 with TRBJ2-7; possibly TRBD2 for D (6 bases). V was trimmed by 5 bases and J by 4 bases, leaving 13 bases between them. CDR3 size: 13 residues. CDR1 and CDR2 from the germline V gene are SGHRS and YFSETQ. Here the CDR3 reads CASRRDGEYEQYF. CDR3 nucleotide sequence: TGCGCCAGCAGGCGGGACGGGGAGTACGAGCAGTACTTC.

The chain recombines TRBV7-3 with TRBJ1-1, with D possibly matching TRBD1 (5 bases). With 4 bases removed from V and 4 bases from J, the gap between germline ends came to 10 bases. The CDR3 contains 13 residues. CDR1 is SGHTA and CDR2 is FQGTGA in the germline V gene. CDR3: CASSSMGGTEAFF. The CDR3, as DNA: TGTGCCAGCAGCTCGATGGGGGGCACTGAAGCTTTCTTT.

The CDR3 bases are TGTGCCAGCAGCCCCGGGGGGGAGGGACAAGAGACCCAGTACTTC. Residues: CASSPGGEGQETQYF. The chain carries TRBV7-7 and TRBJ2-5; the match to TRBD2 covers 8 bases. The CDR3 loop spans 15 amino acids. Losses at the gene ends were 5 bases for V and 2 bases for J; bases not matched to a gene: 7. Germline V CDR1 and CDR2: SSHAT, FNYEAQ (reference sequence).

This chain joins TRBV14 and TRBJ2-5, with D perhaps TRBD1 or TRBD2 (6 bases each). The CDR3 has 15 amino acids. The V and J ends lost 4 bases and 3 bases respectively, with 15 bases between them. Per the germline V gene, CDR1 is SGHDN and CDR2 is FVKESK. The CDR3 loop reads CASSLGGTWKETQYF. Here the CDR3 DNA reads TGTGCCAGCAGCCTGGGCGGGACATGGAAAGAGACCCAGTACTTC.

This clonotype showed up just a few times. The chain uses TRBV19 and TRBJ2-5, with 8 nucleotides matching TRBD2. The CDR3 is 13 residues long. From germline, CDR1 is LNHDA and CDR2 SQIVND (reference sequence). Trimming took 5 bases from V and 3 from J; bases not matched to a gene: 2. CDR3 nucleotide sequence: TGTGCCAGTAGTGTGGGACTAGAAGAGACCCAGTACTTC. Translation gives CASSVGLEETQYF.

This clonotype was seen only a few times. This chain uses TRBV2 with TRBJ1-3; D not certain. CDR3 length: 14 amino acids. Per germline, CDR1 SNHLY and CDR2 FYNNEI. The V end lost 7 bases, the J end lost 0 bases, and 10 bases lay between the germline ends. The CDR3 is CASIPLSSGNTIYF. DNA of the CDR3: TGTGCCAGCATTCCGCTCTCCTCTGGAAACACCATATATTTT.

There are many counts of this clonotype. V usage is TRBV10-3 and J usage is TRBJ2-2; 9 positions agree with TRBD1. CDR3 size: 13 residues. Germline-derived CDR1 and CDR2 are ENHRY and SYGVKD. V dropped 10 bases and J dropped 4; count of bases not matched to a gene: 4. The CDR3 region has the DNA TGTGCCACCTTGACAGGGGGCACCGGGGAGCTGTTTTTT. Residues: CATLTGGTGELFF.

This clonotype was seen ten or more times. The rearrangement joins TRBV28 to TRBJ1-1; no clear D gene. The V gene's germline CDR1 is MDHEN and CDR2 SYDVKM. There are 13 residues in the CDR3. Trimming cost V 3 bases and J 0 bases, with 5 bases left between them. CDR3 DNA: TGTGCCAGCAGTTTTAACCTGAACACTGAAGCTTTCTTT. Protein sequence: CASSFNLNTEAFF.

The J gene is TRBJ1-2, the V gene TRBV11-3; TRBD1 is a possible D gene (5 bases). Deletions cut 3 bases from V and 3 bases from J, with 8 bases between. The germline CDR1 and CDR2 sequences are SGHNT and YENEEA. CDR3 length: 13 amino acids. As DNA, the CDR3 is TGTGCCAGCAGCTTTGGGACCGACTATGGCTACACCTTC. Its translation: CASSFGTDYGYTF.

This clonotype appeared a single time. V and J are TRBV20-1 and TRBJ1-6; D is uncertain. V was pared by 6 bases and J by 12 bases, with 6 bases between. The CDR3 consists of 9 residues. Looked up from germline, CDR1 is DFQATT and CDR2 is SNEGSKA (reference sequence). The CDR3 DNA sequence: TGCAGTGCCACCGAACCCCTCCACTTT. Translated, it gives CSATEPLHF.

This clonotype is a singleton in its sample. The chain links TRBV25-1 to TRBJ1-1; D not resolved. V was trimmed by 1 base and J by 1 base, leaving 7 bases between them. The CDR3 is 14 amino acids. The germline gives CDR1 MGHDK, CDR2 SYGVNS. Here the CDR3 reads CASSEWKSNTEAFF. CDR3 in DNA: TGTGCCAGCAGTGAATGGAAGTCGAACACTGAAGCTTTCTTT.

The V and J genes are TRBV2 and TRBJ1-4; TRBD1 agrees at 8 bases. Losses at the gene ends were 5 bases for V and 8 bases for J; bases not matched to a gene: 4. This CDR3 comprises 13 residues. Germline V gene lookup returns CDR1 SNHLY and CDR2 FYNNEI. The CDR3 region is CASSYQGAEKLFF. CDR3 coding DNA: TGTGCCAGCAGTTATCAGGGGGCGGAAAAACTGTTTTTT. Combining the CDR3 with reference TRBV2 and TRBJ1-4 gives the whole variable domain EPEVTQTPSHQVTQMGQEVILRCVPISNHLYFYWYRQILGQKVEFLVSFYNNEISEKSEIFDDQFSVERPDGSNFTLKIRSTKLEDSAMYFCASSYQGAEKLFFGSGTQLSVL.

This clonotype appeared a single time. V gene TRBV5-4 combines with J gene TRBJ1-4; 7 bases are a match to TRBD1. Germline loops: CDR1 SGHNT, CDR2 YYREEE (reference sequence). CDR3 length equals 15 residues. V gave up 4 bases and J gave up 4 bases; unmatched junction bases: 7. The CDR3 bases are TGTGCCAGCAGCAACCGACAGGGCCTTAATGAAAAACTGTTTTTT. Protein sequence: CASSNRQGLNEKLFF.

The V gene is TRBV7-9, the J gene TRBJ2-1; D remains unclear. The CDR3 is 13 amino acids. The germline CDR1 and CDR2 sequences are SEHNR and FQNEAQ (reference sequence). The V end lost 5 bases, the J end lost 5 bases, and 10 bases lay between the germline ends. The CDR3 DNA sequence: TGTGCCAGCAGCCAGTCTAGGGACAATGAGCAGTTCTTC. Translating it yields CASSQSRDNEQFF.

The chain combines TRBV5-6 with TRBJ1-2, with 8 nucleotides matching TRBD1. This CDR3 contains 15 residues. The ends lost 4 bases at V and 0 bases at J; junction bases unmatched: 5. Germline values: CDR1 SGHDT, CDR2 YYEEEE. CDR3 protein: CASSPGQGANYGYTF. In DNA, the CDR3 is TGTGCCAGCAGCCCCGGACAGGGAGCTAACTATGGCTACACCTTC.

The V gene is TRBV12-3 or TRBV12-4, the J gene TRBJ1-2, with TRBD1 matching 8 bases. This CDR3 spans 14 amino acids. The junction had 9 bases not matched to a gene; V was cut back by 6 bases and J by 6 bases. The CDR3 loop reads CASSPGGHGDGYTF. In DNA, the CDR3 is TGTGCCAGCAGCCCAGGGGGCCACGGTGATGGCTACACCTTC.

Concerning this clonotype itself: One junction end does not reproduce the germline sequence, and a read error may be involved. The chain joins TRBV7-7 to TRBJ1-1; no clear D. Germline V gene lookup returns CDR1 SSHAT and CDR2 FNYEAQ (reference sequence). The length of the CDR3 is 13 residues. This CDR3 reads CASSLHENTEAFF. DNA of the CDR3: TGTGCTAGCAGCTTGCACGAAAACACTGAAGCTTTCTTT.